The sequence of this T cell receptor (beta chain) was determined in a study of a mutant IDH1 vaccine in newly diagnosed glioma. Overall study: Beginning 4-6 weeks after radiotherapy alone, or with temozolomide cycles, vaccination took place. Visits V12 and V13 fell at weeks 35 and 47, respectively. Most patients had received both radiotherapy and temozolomide, the prior options being radiotherapy, temozolomide, or both. Study observations and caveats: Pseudoprogression apparently tracked independently of changes in top peripheral T cell clonotypes.

Trimming removed 0 bases at V and 2 bases at J, with 10 bases between. Germline CDR1 MGHRA, CDR2 YSYEKL. CDR3 size: 16 residues. With respect to this clone: Its antigen is not identified.

Profiled with immunoSEQ multiplex PCR; TCRdb holds only in-frame clones, not every one. The table lists roughly 32,000 clones, almost 80% of them singletons. This sample's time point: week 35, safety follow-up. Doses comprised 300 ug of mutant IDH1 20-mer peptide each, plus topical imiquimod. The sample was PBMCs, taken from a glioma patient whose treatment included an IDH1 peptide vaccine. J is TRBJ2-2 and V is TRBV4-1; D uncertain. This receptor was taken from a woman aged 25 to 39 with glioma. Some clones in this sample may be carry-over from other donors' samples. This CDR3 reads CASSQDGRFNTGELFF. CDR3 in DNA: TGCGCCAGCAGCCAAGATGGAAGGTTTAACACCGGGGAGCTGTTTTTT.